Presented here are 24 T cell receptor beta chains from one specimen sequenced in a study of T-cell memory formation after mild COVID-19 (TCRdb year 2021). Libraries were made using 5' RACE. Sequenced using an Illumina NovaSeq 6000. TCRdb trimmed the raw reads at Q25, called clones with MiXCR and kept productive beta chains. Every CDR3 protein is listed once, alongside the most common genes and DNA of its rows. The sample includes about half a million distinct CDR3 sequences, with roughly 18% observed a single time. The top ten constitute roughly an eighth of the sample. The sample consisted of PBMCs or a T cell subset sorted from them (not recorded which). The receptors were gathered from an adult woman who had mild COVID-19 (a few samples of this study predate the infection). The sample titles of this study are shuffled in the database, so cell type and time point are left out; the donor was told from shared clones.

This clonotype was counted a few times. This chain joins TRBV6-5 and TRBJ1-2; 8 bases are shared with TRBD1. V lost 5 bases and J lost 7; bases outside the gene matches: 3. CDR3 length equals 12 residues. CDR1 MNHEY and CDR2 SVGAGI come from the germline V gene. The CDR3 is CASSKDRVGYTF. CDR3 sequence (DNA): TGTGCCAGCAGTAAGGACAGGGTTGGCTACACCTTC.

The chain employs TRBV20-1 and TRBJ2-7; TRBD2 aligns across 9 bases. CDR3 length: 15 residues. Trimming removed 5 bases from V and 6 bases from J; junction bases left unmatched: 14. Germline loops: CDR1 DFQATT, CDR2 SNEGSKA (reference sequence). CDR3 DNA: TGCAGTGCTTTCCCATTGAATAGCGGGAGTCGCGAGCAGTACTTC. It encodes CSAFPLNSGSREQYF.

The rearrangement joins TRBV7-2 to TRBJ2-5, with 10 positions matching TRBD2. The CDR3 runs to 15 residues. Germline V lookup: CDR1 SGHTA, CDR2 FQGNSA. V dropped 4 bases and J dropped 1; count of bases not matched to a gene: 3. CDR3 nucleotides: TGTGCCAGCAGCTCTGTAGCGGGGGGCCAAGAGACCCAGTACTTC. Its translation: CASSSVAGGQETQYF.

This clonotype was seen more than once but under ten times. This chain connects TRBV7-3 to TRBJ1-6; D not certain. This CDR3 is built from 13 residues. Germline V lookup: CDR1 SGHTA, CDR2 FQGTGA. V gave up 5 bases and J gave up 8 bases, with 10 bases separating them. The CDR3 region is CASSLSPDSPLHF. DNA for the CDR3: TGTGCCAGCAGCCTTAGTCCGGATTCACCCCTCCACTTT.

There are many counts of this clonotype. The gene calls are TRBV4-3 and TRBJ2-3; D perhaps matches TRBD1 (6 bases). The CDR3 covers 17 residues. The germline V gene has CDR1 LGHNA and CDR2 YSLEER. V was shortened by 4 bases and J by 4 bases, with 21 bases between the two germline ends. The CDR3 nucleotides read TGCGCCAGCAGCCCCGCACCTTTGGGGGCGCAACCAGATACGCAGTATTTT. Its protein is CASSPAPLGAQPDTQYF.

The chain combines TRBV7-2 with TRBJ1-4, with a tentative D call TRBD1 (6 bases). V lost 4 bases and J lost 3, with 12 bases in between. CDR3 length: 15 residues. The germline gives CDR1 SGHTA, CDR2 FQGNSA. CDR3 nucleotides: TGTGCCAGCAGCTCTACAGGGACCCCTAATGAAAAACTGTTTTTT. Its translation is CASSSTGTPNEKLFF.

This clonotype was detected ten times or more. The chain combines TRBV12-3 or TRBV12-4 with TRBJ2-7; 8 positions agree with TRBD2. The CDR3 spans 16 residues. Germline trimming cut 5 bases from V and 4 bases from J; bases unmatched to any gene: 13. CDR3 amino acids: CASSPGLAPEEYEQYF. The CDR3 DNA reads TGTGCCAGCAGTCCCGGACTAGCCCCGGAGGAATACGAGCAGTACTTC.

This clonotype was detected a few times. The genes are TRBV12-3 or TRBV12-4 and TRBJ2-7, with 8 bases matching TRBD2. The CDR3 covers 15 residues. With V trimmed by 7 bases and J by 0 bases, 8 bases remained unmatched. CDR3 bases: TGTGCCAGCACCTCAGCGGCGGGGGGCTCCTACGAGCAGTACTTC. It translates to CASTSAAGGSYEQYF.

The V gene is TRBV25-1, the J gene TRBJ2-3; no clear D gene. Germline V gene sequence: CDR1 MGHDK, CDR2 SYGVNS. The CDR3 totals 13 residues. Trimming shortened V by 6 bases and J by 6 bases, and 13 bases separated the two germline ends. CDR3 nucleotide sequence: TGTGCCAGCAGCCCCACACTTGGGGATACGCAGTATTTT. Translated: CASSPTLGDTQYF. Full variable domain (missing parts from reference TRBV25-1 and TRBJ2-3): EADIYQTPRYLVIGTGKKITLECSQTMGHDKMYWYQQDPGMELHLIHYSYGVNSTEKGDLSSESTVSRIRTEHFPLTLESARPSHTSQYLCASSPTLGDTQYFGPGTRLTVL.

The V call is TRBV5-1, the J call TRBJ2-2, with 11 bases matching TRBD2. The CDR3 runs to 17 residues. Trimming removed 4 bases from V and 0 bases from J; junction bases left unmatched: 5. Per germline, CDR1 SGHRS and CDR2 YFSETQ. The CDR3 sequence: CASSARTSGSNTGELFF. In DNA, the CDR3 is TGCGCCAGCAGCGCCAGGACTAGCGGGTCGAACACCGGGGAGCTGTTTTTT.

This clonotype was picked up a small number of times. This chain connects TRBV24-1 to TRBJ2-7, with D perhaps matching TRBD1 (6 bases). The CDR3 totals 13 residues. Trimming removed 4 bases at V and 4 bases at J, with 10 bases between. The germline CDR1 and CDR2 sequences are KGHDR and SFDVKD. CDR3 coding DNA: TGTGCCACCAGTGACCCCACAGGGTACGAGCAGTACTTC. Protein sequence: CATSDPTGYEQYF.

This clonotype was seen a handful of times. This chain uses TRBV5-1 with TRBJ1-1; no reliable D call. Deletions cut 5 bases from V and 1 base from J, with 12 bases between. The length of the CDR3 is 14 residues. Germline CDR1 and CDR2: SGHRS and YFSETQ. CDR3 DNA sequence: TGCGCCAGCAGTAAAGGGCAGGCGAACACTGAAGCTTTCTTT. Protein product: CASSKGQANTEAFF. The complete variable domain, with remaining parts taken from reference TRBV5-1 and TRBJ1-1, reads KAGVTQTPRYLIKTRGQQVTLSCSPISGHRSVSWYQQTPGQGLQFLFEYFSETQRNKGNFPGRFSGRQFSNSRSEMNVSTLELGDSALYLCASSKGQANTEAFFGQGTRLTVV.

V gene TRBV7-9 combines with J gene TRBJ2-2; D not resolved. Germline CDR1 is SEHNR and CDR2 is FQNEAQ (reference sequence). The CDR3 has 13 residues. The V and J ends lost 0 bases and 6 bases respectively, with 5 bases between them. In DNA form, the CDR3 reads TGTGCCAGCAGCTTAGCGCTTGCCGGGGAGCTGTTTTTT. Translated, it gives CASSLALAGELFF.

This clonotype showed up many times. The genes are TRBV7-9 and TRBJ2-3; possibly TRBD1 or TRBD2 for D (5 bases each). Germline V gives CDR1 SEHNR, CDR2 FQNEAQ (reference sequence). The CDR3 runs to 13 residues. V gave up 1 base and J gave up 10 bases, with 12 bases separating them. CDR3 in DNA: TGTGCCAGCAGCTTAGAGCGGCTAGGGGCGCAGTATTTT. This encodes CASSLERLGAQYF.

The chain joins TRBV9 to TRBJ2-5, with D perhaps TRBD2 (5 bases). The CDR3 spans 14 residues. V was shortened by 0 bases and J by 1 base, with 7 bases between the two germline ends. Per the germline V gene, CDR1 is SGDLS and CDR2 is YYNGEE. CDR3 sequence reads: CASSVVSGQETQYF. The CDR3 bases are TGTGCCAGCAGCGTAGTGAGCGGCCAAGAGACCCAGTACTTC.

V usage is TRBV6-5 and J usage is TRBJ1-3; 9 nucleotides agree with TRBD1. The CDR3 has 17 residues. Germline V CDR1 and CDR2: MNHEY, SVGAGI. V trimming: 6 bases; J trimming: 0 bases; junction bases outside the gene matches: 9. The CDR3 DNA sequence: TGTGCCAGCAGCAACCGGGACAGGGCTCACTCTGGAAACACCATATATTTT. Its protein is CASSNRDRAHSGNTIYF.

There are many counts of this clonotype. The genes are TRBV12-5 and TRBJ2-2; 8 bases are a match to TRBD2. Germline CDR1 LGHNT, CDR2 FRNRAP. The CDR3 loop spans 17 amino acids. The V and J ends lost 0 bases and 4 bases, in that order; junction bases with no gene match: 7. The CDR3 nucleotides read TGTGCTAGTGGTTTGGTACCGGACCTAGCGGGCACCGGGGAGCTGTTTTTT. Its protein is CASGLVPDLAGTGELFF.

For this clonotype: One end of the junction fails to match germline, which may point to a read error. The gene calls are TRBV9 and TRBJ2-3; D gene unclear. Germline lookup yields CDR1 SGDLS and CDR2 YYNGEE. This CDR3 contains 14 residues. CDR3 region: CASSVGSSTDTQYF. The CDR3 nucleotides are TGCGCCAGCAGCGTGGGATCTAGCACAGATACGCAGTATTTT.

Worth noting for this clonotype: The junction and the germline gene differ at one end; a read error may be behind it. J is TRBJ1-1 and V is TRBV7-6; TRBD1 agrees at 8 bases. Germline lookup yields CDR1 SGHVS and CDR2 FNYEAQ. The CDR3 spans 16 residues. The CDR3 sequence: CASRLGQGGRRTEAFF. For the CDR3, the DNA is TGTGCCAGCAGGTTAGGACAGGGCGGAAGGAGGACTGAAGCTTTCTTT. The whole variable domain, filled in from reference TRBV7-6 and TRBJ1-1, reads GAGVSQSPRYKVTKRGQDVALRCDPISGHVSLYWYRQALGQGPEFLTYFNYEAQQDKSGLPNDRFSAERPEGSISTLTIQRTEQRDSAMYRCASRLGQGGRRTEAFFGQGTRLTVV.

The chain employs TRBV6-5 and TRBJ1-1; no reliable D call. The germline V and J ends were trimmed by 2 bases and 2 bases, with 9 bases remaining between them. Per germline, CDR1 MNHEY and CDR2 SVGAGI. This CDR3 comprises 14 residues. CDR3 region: CASSYGQTNTEAFF. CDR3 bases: TGTGCCAGCAGTTACGGGCAGACTAACACTGAAGCTTTCTTT.

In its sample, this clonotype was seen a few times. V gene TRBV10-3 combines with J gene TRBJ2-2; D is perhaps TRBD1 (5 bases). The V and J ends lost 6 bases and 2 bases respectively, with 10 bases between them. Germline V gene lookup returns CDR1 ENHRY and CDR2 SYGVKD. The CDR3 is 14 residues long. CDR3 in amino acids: CAISPQGNTGELFF. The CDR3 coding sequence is TGTGCCATCAGCCCCCAGGGAAACACCGGGGAGCTGTTTTTT.

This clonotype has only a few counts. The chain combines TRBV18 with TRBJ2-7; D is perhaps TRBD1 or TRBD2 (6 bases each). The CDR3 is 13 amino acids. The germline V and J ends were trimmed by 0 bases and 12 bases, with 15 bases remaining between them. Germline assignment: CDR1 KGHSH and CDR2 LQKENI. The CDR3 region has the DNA TGTGCCAGCTCACCACCTGGGGGGCGAGAATGGTACTTC. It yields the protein CASSPPGGREWYF.

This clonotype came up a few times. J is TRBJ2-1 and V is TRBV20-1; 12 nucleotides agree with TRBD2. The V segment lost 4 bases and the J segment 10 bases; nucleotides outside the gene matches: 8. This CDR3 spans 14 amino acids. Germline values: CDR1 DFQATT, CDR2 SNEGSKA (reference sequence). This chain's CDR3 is CSATGLAGSVEQFF. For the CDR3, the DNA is TGCAGTGCTACCGGACTAGCGGGGTCGGTGGAGCAGTTCTTC.

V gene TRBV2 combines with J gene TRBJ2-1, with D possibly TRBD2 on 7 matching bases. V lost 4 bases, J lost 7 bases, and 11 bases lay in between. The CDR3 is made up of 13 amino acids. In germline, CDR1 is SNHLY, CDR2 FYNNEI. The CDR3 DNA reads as TGTGCCAGCAGTGTGGGGGGGCTAAATGAGCAGTTCTTC. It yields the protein CASSVGGLNEQFF.